A selection of T cell receptor beta chains follows, all from one sample in a study of blood T cell repertoires in COVID-19. The repertoire was sequenced with immunoSEQ multiplex PCR; TCRdb's copy has only in-frame clones and lacks some. The sample shows 100,000 to 150,000 clones, 80% to 90% of them seen only once. Sequences were obtained from PBMCs or T cells enriched from blood (not recorded which). The receptors shown here come from a man aged 40-49 years with acute COVID-19. The conserved cysteine and the conserved F or W are not part of the CDR3 here. The D gene is left open where the match is weak. For some rows the clone size is stated as once, few or many, or as a class when expanded; others skip it.

j_call d_call clone_size v_call cdr3_aa
TRBJ1-4 TRBD1 . TRBV30 AWSVRGQGGEKLF
TRBJ2-7 TRBD1 . TRBV7-2 ASSITGGYYEQY
TRBJ1-5 . . TRBV6-6 ASSPTIRPQH
TRBJ2-3 TRBD2 . TRBV14 ASSSGGAQY
TRBJ1-2 . . TRBV27 ASSLSNQAYGYT
TRBJ2-1 . . TRBV2 ASSEGPSSYNEQF
TRBJ2-7 TRBD1 . TRBV5-8 ASSPGQGPHYEQY
TRBJ2-3 . . TRBV7-2 ASSFGGGVTDTQY
TRBJ1-1 TRBD1 . TRBV10-2 ASIRDSEAF
TRBJ1-1 TRBD1 . TRBV19 ASSKGQDTEAF
TRBJ1-6 . . TRBV3-1/TRBV3-2 ASSQRGANSPLH
TRBJ1-1 TRBD1 once TRBV27 ASKGTGLNTEAF
TRBJ2-5 TRBD2 . TRBV11-2 ASSSGLAGGETQY
TRBJ2-7 TRBD1 . TRBV7-6 ASSLEGQGAYEQY
TRBJ2-5 . . TRBV28 ASSFSRGETQY
TRBJ1-6 TRBD1 . TRBV27 ASSFDHRGSNSPLH
TRBJ1-1 . . TRBV20-1 SASLAGAF
TRBJ2-1 . . TRBV3-1/TRBV3-2 ASSHTRGGTGALPNNEQF
TRBJ1-1 . few TRBV28 ASSFPTAIEAF
TRBJ2-5 . few TRBV28 ASSLVRTQETQY
TRBJ2-2 TRBD1 . TRBV3-1/TRBV3-2 ASIPTGTGELF
TRBJ2-2 . . TRBV7-9 ASSLVRVTVAGELF
TRBJ1-1 . . TRBV5-1 ASTAGLEAF
TRBJ1-2 TRBD1 . TRBV5-1 ASSSAGTGGNYGYT
TRBJ2-1 TRBD2 . TRBV11-2 ASSLGTSGTNEQF
TRBJ1-2 TRBD1 once TRBV10-3 AISERAGGNYGYT
TRBJ2-2 TRBD2 . TRBV6-1 ASSERPSGSTGELF
TRBJ2-1 . . TRBV3-1/TRBV3-2 ASSFSGEQF
TRBJ2-1 TRBD2 . TRBV7-6 ASSSLPVSGGSYNEQF
TRBJ2-5 . . TRBV18 ASSPHRDLETQY
TRBJ2-1 TRBD2 . TRBV7-3 ASSLSGGGYNEQF
TRBJ2-5 TRBD1 . TRBV20-1 SASLDSRGQETQY
TRBJ2-7 TRBD2 . TRBV11-2 ASSHGWAGGPREQY
TRBJ2-7 . . TRBV11-3 ASSRVFEQY
TRBJ2-3 TRBD2 . TRBV27 ASRIGLAGGADTQY
TRBJ2-5 TRBD2 . TRBV6-2/TRBV6-3 ASSYRRLAGGQETQY
TRBJ1-2 TRBD1 once TRBV7-9 ASSLGAQGAGGYT